Detailed here is one T cell receptor (beta chain). The sample is drawn from a study of T cell responses to AZD1222 COVID-19 vaccine. CDR3 length: 15 amino acids. CDR1 SEHNR and CDR2 FQNEAQ come from the germline V gene (reference sequence). The junction had 12 bases not matched to a gene; V was cut back by 5 bases and J by 6 bases. This table comes from immunoSEQ multiplex PCR, and its TCRdb copy is limited to in-frame clones, with some not included. The top ten clones hold roughly a sixth of a sample with around 100,000 clones, around 91% of them seen once. The input for sequencing was peripheral blood, taken on day 0 of AZD1222 vaccination. This sequence originates from an adult in good health. V usage is TRBV7-9 and J usage is TRBJ1-1, with 7 bases matching TRBD1. In nucleotides, the CDR3 is TGTGCCAGCAGCCCTCGGACAGGCCCGATTCCTGAAGCTTTCTTT. This translates into CASSPRTGPIPEAFF.